The sequence of this T cell receptor (beta chain) was determined in a study of CD8 T cell repertoires and HIV-1 epitope variants. Whole-study context: Tested: three Gag epitope families, Nef HW9 and YT9. An approximately eleven-day culture received IL-2, IL-7 and IL-15 on days 3 and 7. General study results and limits: Four to six clonotypes recognized Nef KF9, one HW9, none TAALDMSHF.

Measured with immunoSEQ multiplex PCR; TCRdb has only the in-frame clones, and not every one. The top ten clones hold about 41% of a sample with some 7,300 clones, 60% to 65% of them seen once. The CDR3 is 13 residues long. Looked up from germline, CDR1 is MDHEN and CDR2 is SYDVKM. Trimming pared 3 bases from V and 7 bases from J, leaving 9 bases between. This clone has a handful of counts. Its antigen is unknown. The chain uses TRBV28 and TRBJ2-2; D might be TRBD1 or TRBD2, each matching 5 bases. The source material was cultured CD8+ T cells derived from PBMCs. The receptor's source is a male donor with HIV. The CDR3 DNA follows: TGTGCCAGCAGTTTTAATGGGGGCGGGGAGCTGTTTTTT. Its protein is CASSFNGGGELFF. Full variable domain (rest looked up from reference TRBV28 and TRBJ2-2): DVKVTQSSRYLVKRTGEKVFLECVQDMDHENMFWYRQDPGLGLRLIYFSYDVKMKEKGDIPEGYSVSREKKERFSLILESASTNQTSMYLCASSFNGGGELFFGEGSRLTVL.